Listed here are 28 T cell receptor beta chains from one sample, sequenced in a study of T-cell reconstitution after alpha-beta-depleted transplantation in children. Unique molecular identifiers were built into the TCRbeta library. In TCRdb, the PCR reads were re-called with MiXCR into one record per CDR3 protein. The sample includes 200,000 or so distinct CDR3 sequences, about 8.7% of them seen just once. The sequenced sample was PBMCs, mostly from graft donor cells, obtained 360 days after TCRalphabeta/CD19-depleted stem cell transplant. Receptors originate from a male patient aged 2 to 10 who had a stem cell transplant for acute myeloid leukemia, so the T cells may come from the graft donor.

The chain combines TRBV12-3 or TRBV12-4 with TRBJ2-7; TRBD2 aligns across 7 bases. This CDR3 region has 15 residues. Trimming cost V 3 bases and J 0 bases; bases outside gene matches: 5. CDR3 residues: CASSFGGGSSYEQYF. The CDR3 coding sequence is TGTGCCAGCAGTTTTGGTGGCGGGAGCTCCTACGAGCAGTACTTC.

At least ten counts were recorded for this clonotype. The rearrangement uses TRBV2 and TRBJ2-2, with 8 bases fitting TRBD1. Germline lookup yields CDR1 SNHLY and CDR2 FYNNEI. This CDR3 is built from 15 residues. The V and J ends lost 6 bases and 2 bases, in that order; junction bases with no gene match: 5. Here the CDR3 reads CASRDRVLNTGELFF. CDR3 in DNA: TGTGCCAGCAGGGACAGGGTTCTTAACACCGGGGAGCTGTTTTTT.

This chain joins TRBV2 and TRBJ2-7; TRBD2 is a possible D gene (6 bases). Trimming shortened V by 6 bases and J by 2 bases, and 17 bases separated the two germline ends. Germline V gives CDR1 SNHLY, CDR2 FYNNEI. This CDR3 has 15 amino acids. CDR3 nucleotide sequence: TGTGCCAGCAGGGCCACGGAGGGTAACACCTACGAGCAGTACTTC. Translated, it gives CASRATEGNTYEQYF.

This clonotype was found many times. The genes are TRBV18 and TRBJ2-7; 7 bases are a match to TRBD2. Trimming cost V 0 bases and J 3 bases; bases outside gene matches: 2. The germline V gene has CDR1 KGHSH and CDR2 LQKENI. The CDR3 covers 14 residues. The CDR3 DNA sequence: TGTGCCAGCTCACCACCGTCTAGCGGCTACGAGCAGTACTTC. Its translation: CASSPPSSGYEQYF. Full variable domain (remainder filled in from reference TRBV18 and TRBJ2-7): NAGVMQNPRHLVRRRGQEARLRCSPMKGHSHVYWYRQLPEEGLKFMVYLQKENIIDESGMPKERFSAEFPKEGPSILRIQQVVRGDSAAYFCASSPPSSGYEQYFGPGTRLTVT.

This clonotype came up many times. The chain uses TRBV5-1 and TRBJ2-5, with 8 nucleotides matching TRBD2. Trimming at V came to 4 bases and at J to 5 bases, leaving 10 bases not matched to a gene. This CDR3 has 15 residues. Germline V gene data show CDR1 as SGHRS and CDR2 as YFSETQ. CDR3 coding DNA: TGCGCCAGCAGCAGGGCCGGGACTAGTGGGGAGACCCAGTACTTC. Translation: CASSRAGTSGETQYF.

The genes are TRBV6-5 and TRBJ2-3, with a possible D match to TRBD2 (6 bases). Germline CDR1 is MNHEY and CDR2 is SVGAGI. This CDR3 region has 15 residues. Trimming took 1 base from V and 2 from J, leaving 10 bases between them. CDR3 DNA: TGTGCCAGCAGTTACTGGGGCGGGATCACAGATACGCAGTATTTT. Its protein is CASSYWGGITDTQYF.

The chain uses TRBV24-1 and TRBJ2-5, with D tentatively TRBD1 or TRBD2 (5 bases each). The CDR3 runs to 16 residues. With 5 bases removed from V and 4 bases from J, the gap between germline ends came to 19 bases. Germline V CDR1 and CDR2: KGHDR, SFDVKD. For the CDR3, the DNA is TGTGCCACCAGTGCCGGCCCCCAGGGAGTCCGAGAGACCCAGTACTTC. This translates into CATSAGPQGVRETQYF.

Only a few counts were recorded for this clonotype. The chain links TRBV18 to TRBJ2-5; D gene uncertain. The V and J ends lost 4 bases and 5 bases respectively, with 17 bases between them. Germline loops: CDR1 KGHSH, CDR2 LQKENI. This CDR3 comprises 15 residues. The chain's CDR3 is CASSLRVRELETQYF. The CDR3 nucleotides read TGTGCCAGCTCACTCCGGGTTAGGGAATTGGAGACCCAGTACTTC.

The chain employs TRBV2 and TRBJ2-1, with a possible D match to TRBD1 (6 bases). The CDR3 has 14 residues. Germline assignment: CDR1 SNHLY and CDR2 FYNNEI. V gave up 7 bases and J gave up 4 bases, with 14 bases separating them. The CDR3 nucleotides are TGTGCCAGCACCCAGGGGAAAAGGTACAATGAGCAGTTCTTC. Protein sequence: CASTQGKRYNEQFF.

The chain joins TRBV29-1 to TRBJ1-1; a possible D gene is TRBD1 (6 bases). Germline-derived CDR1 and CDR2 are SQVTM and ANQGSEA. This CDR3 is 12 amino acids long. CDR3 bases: TGCACCATAGGACAGACGAACACTGAAGCTTTCTTT. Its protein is CTIGQTNTEAFF.

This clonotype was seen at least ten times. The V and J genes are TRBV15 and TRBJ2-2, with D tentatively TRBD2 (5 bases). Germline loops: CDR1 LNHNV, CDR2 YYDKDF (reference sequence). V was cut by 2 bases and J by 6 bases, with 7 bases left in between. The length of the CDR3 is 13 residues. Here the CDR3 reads CATSRPGAGELFF. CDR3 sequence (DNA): TGTGCCACCAGCAGACCCGGGGCCGGGGAGCTGTTTTTT.

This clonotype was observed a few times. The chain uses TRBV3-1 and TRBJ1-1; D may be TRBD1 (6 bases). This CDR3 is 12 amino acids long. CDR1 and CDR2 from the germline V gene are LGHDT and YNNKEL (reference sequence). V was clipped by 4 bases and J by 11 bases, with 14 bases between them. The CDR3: CASSPGGASAFF. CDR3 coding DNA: TGTGCCAGCAGCCCCGGGGGGGCGAGTGCTTTCTTT.

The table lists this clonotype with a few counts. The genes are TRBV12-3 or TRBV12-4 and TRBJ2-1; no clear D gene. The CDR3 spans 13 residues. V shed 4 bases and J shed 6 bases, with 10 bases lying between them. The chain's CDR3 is CASSSDWANEQFF. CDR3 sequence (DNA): TGTGCCAGCAGTTCCGACTGGGCCAATGAGCAGTTCTTC.

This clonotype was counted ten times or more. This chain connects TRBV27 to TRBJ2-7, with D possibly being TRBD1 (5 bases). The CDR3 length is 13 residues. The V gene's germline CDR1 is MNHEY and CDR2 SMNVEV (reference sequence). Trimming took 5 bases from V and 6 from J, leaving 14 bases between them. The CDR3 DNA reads TGTGCCAGCAGTCCCCCCGACAGCCGCGAGCAGTACTTC. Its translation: CASSPPDSREQYF.

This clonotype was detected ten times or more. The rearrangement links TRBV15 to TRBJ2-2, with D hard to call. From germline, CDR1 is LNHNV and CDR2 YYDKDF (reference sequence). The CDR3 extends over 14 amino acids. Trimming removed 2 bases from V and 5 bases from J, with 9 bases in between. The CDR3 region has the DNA TGTGCCACCAGCAGACCAATCAGTACCGGGGAGCTGTTTTTT. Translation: CATSRPISTGELFF.

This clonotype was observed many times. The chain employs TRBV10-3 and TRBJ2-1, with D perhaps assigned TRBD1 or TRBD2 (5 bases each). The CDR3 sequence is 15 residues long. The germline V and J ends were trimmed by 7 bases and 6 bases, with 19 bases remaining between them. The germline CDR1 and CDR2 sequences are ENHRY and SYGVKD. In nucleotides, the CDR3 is TGTGCCATCACCCTAGGGGCGGCGGGCAGCAATGAGCAGTTCTTC. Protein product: CAITLGAAGSNEQFF.

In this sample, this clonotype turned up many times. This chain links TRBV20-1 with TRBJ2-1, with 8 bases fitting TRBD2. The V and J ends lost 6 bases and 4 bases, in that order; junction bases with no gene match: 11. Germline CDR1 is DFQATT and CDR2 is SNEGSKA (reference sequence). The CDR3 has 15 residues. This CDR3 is CSARPPGLEYNEQFF. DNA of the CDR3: TGCAGTGCGCGACCTCCGGGACTAGAATACAATGAGCAGTTCTTC.

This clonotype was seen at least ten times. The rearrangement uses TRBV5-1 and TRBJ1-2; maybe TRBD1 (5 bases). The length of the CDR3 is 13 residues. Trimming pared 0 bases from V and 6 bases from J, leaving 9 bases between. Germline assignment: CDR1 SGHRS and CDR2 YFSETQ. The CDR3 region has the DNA TGCGCCAGCAGCTTGGATGGACAACATGGCTACACCTTC. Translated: CASSLDGQHGYTF.

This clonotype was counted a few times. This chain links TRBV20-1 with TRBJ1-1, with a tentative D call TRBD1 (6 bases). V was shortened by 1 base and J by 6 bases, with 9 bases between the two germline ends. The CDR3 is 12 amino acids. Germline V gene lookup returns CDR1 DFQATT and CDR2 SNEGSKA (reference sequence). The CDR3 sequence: CSARGGGSEAFF. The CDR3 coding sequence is TGCAGTGCTAGAGGGGGGGGCTCTGAAGCTTTCTTT.

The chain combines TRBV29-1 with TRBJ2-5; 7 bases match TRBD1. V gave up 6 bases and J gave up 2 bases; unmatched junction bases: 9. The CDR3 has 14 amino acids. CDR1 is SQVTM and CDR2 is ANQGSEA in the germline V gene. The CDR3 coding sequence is TGCAGCGTCCCCCCCCTGGGACAGCAAGAGACCCAGTACTTC. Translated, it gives CSVPPLGQQETQYF.

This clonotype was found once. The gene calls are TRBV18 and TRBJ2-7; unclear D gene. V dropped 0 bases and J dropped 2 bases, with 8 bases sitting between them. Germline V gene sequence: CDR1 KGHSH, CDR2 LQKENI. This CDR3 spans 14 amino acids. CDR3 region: CASSPPGIPYEQYF. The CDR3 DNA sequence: TGTGCCAGCTCACCACCAGGGATCCCCTACGAGCAGTACTTC.

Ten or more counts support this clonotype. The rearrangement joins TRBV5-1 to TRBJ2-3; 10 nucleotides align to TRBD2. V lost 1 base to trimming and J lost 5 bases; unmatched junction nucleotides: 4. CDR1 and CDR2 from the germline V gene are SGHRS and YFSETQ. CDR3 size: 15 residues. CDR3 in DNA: TGCGCCAGCAGCTTGATAGCGGGAGGTAGAGATACGCAGTATTTT. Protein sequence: CASSLIAGGRDTQYF.

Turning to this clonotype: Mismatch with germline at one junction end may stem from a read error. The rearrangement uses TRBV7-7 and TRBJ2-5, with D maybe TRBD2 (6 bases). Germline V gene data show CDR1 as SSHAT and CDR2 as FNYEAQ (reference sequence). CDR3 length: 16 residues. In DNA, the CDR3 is TGTGCTAGCAGCTTAGGAGGGAGCCGGACCCAAGAGACCCAGTACTTC. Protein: CASSLGGSRTQETQYF.

CDR3 in amino acids: CASSQESRGGPEQFF. The CDR3 nucleotides read TGTGCCAGCAGCCAAGAGTCGCGCGGGGGGCCCGAGCAGTTCTTC. The rearrangement joins TRBV3-1 to TRBJ2-1; TRBD2 matches at 8 bases. Germline loops: CDR1 LGHDT, CDR2 YNNKEL (reference sequence). The CDR3 has 15 amino acids. J lost 10 bases, V lost 0 bases, and 8 bases had no gene match.

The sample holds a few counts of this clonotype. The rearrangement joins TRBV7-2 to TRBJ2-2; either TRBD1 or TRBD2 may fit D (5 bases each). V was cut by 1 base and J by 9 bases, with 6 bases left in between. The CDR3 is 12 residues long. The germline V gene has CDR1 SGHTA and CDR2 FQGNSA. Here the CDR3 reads CASSLGGRELFF. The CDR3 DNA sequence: TGTGCCAGCAGCTTAGGGGGGAGGGAGCTGTTTTTT. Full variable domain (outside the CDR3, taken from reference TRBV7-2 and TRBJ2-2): GAGVSQSPSNKVTEKGKDVELRCDPISGHTALYWYRQSLGQGLEFLIYFQGNSAPDKSGLPSDRFSAERTGGSVSTLTIQRTQQEDSAVYLCASSLGGRELFFGEGSRLTVL.

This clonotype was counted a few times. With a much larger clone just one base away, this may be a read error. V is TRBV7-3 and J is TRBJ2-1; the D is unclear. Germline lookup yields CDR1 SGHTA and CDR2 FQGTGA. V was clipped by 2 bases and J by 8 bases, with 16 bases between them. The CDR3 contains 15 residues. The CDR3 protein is CASSLGHPPLDEQFF. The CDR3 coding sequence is TGTGCCAGCAGCTTAGGGCACCCCCCCCTCGATGAGCAGTTCTTC.

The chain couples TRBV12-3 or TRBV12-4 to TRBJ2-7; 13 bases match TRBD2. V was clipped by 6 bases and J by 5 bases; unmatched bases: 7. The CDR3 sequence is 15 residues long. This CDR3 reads CASSPGTSGTNEQYF. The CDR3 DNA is TGTGCCAGCAGCCCAGGGACTAGCGGGACCAACGAGCAGTACTTC.

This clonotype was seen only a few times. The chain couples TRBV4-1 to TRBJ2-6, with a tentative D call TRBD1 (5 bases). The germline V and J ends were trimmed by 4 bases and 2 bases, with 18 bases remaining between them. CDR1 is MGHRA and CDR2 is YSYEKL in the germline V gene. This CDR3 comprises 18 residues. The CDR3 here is CASSPQGAPEAGANVLTF. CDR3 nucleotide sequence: TGCGCCAGCAGCCCGCAAGGGGCCCCTGAGGCTGGGGCCAACGTCCTGACTTTC.